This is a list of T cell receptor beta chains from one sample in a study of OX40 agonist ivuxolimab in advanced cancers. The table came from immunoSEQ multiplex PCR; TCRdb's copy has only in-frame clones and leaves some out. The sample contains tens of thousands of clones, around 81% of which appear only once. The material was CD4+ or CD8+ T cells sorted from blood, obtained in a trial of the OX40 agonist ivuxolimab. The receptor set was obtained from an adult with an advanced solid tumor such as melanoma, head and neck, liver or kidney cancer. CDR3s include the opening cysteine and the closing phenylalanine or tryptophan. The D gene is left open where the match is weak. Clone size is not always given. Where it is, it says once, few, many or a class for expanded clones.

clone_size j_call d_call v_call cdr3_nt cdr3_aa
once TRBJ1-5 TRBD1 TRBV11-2 TGTGCCAGCAGCTCAGGACAGGTTAGCAATCAGCCCCAGCATTTT CASSSGQVSNQPQHF
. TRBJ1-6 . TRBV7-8 TGTGCCAGCAGCTTAGGGCATACCGCGGGACGGCTGAATTCACCCCTCCACTTT CASSLGHTAGRLNSPLHF
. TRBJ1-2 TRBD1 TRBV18 TGTGCCAGCTCACCGTGGACAGGGGGAGGCTACACCTTC CASSPWTGGGYTF
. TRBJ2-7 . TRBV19 TGTGCCAGTAGTATTAAATCCCTTAGACAAACTACCCTCTACGAGCAGTACTTC CASSIKSLRQTTLYEQYF
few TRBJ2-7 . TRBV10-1 TGCGCCAGCAGTGAGAGCGGCAGCTACGAGCAGTACTTC CASSESGSYEQYF
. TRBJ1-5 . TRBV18 TGTGCCAGCTCACCAACCGGGTCCTCTTTGGCCCAGCATTTT CASSPTGSSLAQHF
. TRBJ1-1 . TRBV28 TGTGCCAGCAGTCCGCCGGCAGTGGGAAACACTGAAGCTTTCTTT CASSPPAVGNTEAFF
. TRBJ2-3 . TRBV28 TGTGCCAGCAGTTCGTCGACTCGGGGGGATACGCAGTATTTT CASSSSTRGDTQYF
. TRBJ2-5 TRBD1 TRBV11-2 TGTGCCAGCAGCCACCCGTGGACAGGGGGCCGACTTGGGACCCAGTACTTC CASSHPWTGGRLGTQYF
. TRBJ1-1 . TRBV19 TGTGCCAGTCGGGACGGGAACACTGAAGCTTTCTTT CASRDGNTEAFF
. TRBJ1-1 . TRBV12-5 TGTGCTAGTGGTTTCCCTACCTCCCCCGCTTTCTTT CASGFPTSPAFF
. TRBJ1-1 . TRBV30 TGTGCCCGGGGGGAGTACTTGGACACTGAAGCTTTCTTT CARGEYLDTEAFF
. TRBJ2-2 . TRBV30 TGTGCCTGGAGTGACAAGAACAGGGTGTTGGCCGGGGAGCTGTTTTTT CAWSDKNRVLAGELFF
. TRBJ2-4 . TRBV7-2 TGTGCCAGCAGGCTTCAGGGTGGCAAAAACATTCAGTACTTC CASRLQGGKNIQYF
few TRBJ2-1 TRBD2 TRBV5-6 TGTGCCAGCAGCTTGCCTAGCGGGAAGGGATTGGGTGAGCAGTTCTTC CASSLPSGKGLGEQFF
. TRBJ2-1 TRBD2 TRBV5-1 TGCGCCAGCAGCTGGACTAGCGGGAGACTCTCCTACAATGAGCAGTTCTTC CASSWTSGRLSYNEQFF
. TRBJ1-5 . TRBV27 TGTGCCAGCAGCCCACATAGTTATAGCAATCAGCCCCAGCATTTT CASSPHSYSNQPQHF
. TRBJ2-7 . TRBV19 TGTGCCAGTAGTATCCGGGACGGCTACGAGCAGTACTTC CASSIRDGYEQYF
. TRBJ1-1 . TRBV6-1 TGTGCCGGAAAGAGGGGGTCTCTTTACACTGAAGCTTTCTTT CAGKRGSLYTEAFF
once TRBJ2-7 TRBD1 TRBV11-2 TGTGCCAGCAGCTTAGATCCGGCGATCGACCGGGACAGGGGCTACGAGCAGTACTTC CASSLDPAIDRDRGYEQYF
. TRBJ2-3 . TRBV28 TGTGCCAGCAGATACACAGATACGCAGTATTTT CASRYTDTQYF
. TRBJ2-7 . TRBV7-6 TGTGCCAGCAGCCCCCTGGGGCAGGGTTACGAGCAGTACTTC CASSPLGQGYEQYF
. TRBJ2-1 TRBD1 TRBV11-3 TGTGCCAGCAGCTTCGAGGGGGCACTGGTTGAGCAGTTCTTC CASSFEGALVEQFF
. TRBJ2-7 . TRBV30 TGTGCCTGGAGTGCCCTCTCCTACGAGCAGTACTTC CAWSALSYEQYF
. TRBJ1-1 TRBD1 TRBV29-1 TGCAGCGTATCACAGGGGCGTAATGAAGCTTTCTTT CSVSQGRNEAFF
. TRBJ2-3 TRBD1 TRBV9 TGTGCCAGCAGCGTAGGTGGGACAGGTGGTGATACGCAGTATTTT CASSVGGTGGDTQYF
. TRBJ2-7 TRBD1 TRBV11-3 TGTGCCAGCACCGGAAGGGACAGGGGAAATTCACGGACCTACGAGCAGTACTTC CASTGRDRGNSRTYEQYF
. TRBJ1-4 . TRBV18 TGTGCCAGCTCACCACCCCTCGGAAAACTGTTTTTT CASSPPLGKLFF
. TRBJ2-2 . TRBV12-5 TGTGCTAGTGGTTTGGAAACAGGTAAGACCGGGGAGCTGTTTTTT CASGLETGKTGELFF
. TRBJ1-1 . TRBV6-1 TGTGCCAGCAGTGAATATTCCCTTCGGGGGAACACTGAAGCTTTCTTT CASSEYSLRGNTEAFF
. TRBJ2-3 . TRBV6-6 TGTGCCAGCAGTATAGCTGATACGCAGTATTTT CASSIADTQYF
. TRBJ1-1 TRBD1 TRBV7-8 TGTGCCAGCAGCTTAGACAGGGGGAACACTGAAGCTTTCTTT CASSLDRGNTEAFF
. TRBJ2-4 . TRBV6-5 TGTGCCAGCAGGACAGGGTGGGGAGGGTTAAACATTCAGTACTTC CASRTGWGGLNIQYF
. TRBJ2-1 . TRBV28 TGTGCCAGCAGTACCTCCTTGCGGGCCAGGGTTCGGGAGCAGTTCTTC CASSTSLRARVREQFF
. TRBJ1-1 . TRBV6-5 TGTGCCAGCATCCCCCGGGGAATGAACACTGAAGCTTTCTTT CASIPRGMNTEAFF
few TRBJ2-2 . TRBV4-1 TGCGCCAGCAGCCAAGAATGGGGAAGGGAGGTCGGGGAGCTGTTTTTT CASSQEWGREVGELFF
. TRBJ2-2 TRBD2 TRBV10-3 TGTGCCATCAGCGGGACTAGCGGGAGCTCGGACACCGGGGAGCTGTTTTTT CAISGTSGSSDTGELFF
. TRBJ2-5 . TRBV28 TGTGCCAGCAGTTTGGGGGGTGGCCAAGAGACCCAGTACTTC CASSLGGGQETQYF
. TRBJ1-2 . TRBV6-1 TGTGCCAGCAGTGTCGGGGGGGCCAGCTATGGCTACACCTTC CASSVGGASYGYTF
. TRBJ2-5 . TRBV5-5 TGTGCCAGCATCCTTTCGGAGACCCAGTACTTC CASILSETQYF
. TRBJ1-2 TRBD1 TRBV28 TGTGCCAGCAGTCTTACAGGGGGATATGGCTACACCTTC CASSLTGGYGYTF
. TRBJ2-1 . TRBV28 TGTGCCAGCAGTTTACTGAGGGTGATCTACAATGAGCAGTTCTTC CASSLLRVIYNEQFF
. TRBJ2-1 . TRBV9 TGTGCCAGCAGCGTCGGGGCAGACAATGAGCAGTTCTTC CASSVGADNEQFF
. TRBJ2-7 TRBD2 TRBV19 TGTGCCAGTACGACTAGCGGGAGTTCCTCCGAGCAGTACTTC CASTTSGSSSEQYF
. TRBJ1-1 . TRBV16 TGTGCCAGCAGCCAATTAGTTGCGGACACTGAAGCTTTCTTT CASSQLVADTEAFF
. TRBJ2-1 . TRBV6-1 TGTGCCAGCTCTAGGGCGGGTTACAATGAGCAGTTCTTC CASSRAGYNEQFF
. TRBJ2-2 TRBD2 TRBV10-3 TGTGCCATCAGTGAGCCTACAGGACTAGCGGGAGGAAGGACCGGGGAGCTGTTTTTT CAISEPTGLAGGRTGELFF
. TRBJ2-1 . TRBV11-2 TGTGCCAGCAGCCGGAATGAGCAGTTCTTC CASSRNEQFF
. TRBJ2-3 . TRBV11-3 TGTGCCAGCAGCTTAGGGGATACGCAGTATTTT CASSLGDTQYF
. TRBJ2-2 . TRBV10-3 TGTGCCATCAGTGTAGGACTCAACACCGGGGAGCTGTTTTTT CAISVGLNTGELFF
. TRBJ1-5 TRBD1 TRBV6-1 TGTGCCAGCAGTGCTAGGACAGGCCTGAGCAATCAGCCCCAGCATTTT CASSARTGLSNQPQHF
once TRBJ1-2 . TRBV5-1 TGCGCCAGCAGCATTGACGGACCTAGCTATGGCTACACCTTC CASSIDGPSYGYTF
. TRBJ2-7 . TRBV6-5 TGTGCCAGCAGGGGGTCCGTCGGCGAGCAGTACTTC CASRGSVGEQYF
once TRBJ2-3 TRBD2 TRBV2 TGTGCCACAGGACTAGCGGGAGGCACAGATACGCAGTATTTT CATGLAGGTDTQYF